This passage covers 29 T cell receptor beta chains from one sample sequenced in a study of control samples from healthy donors and cancer patients. Data came from immunoSEQ multiplex PCR; TCRdb stores just in-frame clones and leaves some out. Counted here are over 70,000 clones, roughly 91% occurring once; the ten biggest clones make up about 8.6%. Sequenced input: PBMCs. All receptors come from a woman in her forties or fifties with colorectal cancer.

The chain links TRBV4-1 to TRBJ2-1; D remains ambiguous. The V gene's germline CDR1 is MGHRA and CDR2 YSYEKL. V shed 4 bases and J shed 10 bases, with 14 bases lying between them. The CDR3 covers 13 residues. CDR3 nucleotide sequence: TGCGCCAGCAGCCGCCAAGGACCCCTGGAGCAGTTCTTC. Translated: CASSRQGPLEQFF.

V gene TRBV5-1 combines with J gene TRBJ1-2, with TRBD1 as a possible D gene (5 bases). Trimming stripped 4 bases from V and 8 bases from J, with 18 bases between. The CDR3 has 14 amino acids. Germline lookup yields CDR1 SGHRS and CDR2 YFSETQ. The CDR3 region has the DNA TGCGCCAGCAGCCTCCCACAGAATAGGGGAGGCTACACCTTC. It codes for CASSLPQNRGGYTF.

V is TRBV10-2 and J is TRBJ2-1; 7 nucleotides line up with TRBD2. This CDR3 comprises 16 residues. V shed 0 bases and J 1 base; nucleotides not matched to a gene: 3. CDR1 and CDR2 from the germline V gene are WSHSY and SAAADI. The CDR3 loop is CASSESWDYSYNEQFF. The CDR3 DNA sequence: TGCGCCAGCAGTGAGTCGTGGGACTATTCCTACAATGAGCAGTTCTTC.

The V and J genes are TRBV5-1 and TRBJ2-5; 8 bases match TRBD2. The junction had 12 bases not matched to a gene; V was cut back by 3 bases and J by 5 bases. Germline CDR1 is SGHRS and CDR2 is YFSETQ. This CDR3 is built from 16 residues. CDR3 sequence (DNA): TGCGCCAGCAGCTATTCGGGACTAGATGTTGGGGAGACCCAGTACTTC. Translating it yields CASSYSGLDVGETQYF.

V gene TRBV29-1 combines with J gene TRBJ1-4; no definite D call. This CDR3 has 14 residues. The germline V gene encodes CDR1 SQVTM and CDR2 ANQGSEA. Trimming took 1 base from V and 8 from J, leaving 14 bases between them. The CDR3 here is CSVEGAERGEKLFF. The CDR3 DNA reads TGCAGCGTTGAAGGGGCCGAACGCGGCGAAAAACTGTTTTTT.

CDR3 sequence (DNA): TGTGCCTGGAGTGTATCGACAGGGTCAAAGTCTGAAGCTTTCTTT. Residues: CAWSVSTGSKSEAFF. The chain combines TRBV30 with TRBJ1-1; TRBD1 agrees at 7 bases. Germline lookup yields CDR1 GTSNPN and CDR2 SVGIG (reference sequence). The CDR3 sequence is 15 residues long. V was clipped by 0 bases and J by 6 bases; unmatched bases: 10.

This clone was detected only once. CDR3 region: CASSYAVAGGQETQYF. CDR3 DNA sequence: TGTGCCAGCAGTTACGCGGTAGCGGGGGGCCAAGAGACCCAGTACTTC. This chain connects TRBV6-5 to TRBJ2-5; 10 bases fit TRBD2. Looked up from germline, CDR1 is MNHEY and CDR2 is SVGAGI. V lost 2 bases, J lost 1 base, and 4 bases stayed unmatched. The CDR3 is made up of 16 amino acids.

This clone was counted between two and nine times. The DNA for the CDR3 is TGTGCCAGTAATCCCGGGGGAATTCGCAATGAGCAGTTCTTC. Its protein is CASNPGGIRNEQFF. The V gene is TRBV19, the J gene TRBJ2-1, with D possibly matching TRBD2 (6 bases). There are 14 residues in the CDR3. Trimming shortened V by 7 bases and J by 6 bases, and 16 bases separated the two germline ends. CDR1 LNHDA and CDR2 SQIVND come from the germline V gene (reference sequence).

This chain links TRBV2 with TRBJ1-2; perhaps TRBD1 as D (6 bases). The CDR3 extends over 14 amino acids. With 6 bases removed from V and 6 bases from J, the gap between germline ends came to 17 bases. Germline assignment: CDR1 SNHLY and CDR2 FYNNEI. CDR3 residues: CASSWTVGGDGYTF. In nucleotides, the CDR3 is TGTGCCAGCAGCTGGACAGTGGGAGGGGATGGCTACACCTTC.

The chain carries TRBV19 and TRBJ1-6, with D possibly matching TRBD1 (5 bases). CDR1 LNHDA and CDR2 SQIVND come from the germline V gene (reference sequence). This CDR3 has 16 residues. V gave up 7 bases and J gave up 5 bases, with 18 bases separating them. The CDR3 reads CASTTRPQGNNSPLHF. For the CDR3, the DNA is TGTGCCAGTACCACCAGGCCCCAGGGAAATAATTCACCCCTCCACTTT.

The chain employs TRBV7-6 and TRBJ2-1, with 12 bases matching TRBD2. CDR1 is SGHVS and CDR2 is FNYEAQ in the germline V gene. CDR3 length: 15 amino acids. The junction had 6 bases not matched to a gene; V was cut back by 4 bases and J by 8 bases. The CDR3: CASSSGLAGRHEQFF. The CDR3 nucleotides read TGTGCCAGCAGCTCCGGACTAGCGGGGAGGCATGAGCAGTTCTTC.

The V call is TRBV9, the J call TRBJ2-3, with 10 positions matching TRBD2. This CDR3 is 16 amino acids long. The V and J ends lost 4 bases and 6 bases, in that order; junction bases with no gene match: 11. The germline gives CDR1 SGDLS, CDR2 YYNGEE. CDR3 nucleotides: TGTGCCAGCAGCCTTAGACCTAGCGGGGGACCGGATACGCAGTATTTT. This translates into CASSLRPSGGPDTQYF.

This chain connects TRBV6-5 to TRBJ1-2; 7 nucleotides align to TRBD1. Trimming took 6 bases from V and 6 from J; bases not matched to a gene: 4. The CDR3 is 12 amino acids. Germline values: CDR1 MNHEY, CDR2 SVGAGI. The CDR3 DNA sequence: TGTGCCAGCAGCCAACAGGGGAATGGCTACACCTTC. Its translation: CASSQQGNGYTF.

The chain employs TRBV11-3 and TRBJ1-6; TRBD1 might be the D (5 bases). V lost 5 bases to trimming and J lost 8 bases, with 10 bases between them. The CDR3 loop spans 13 amino acids. Per the germline V gene, CDR1 is SGHNT and CDR2 is YENEEA. CDR3 DNA sequence: TGTGCCAGCAGCCTTACAGGAGATTCACCCCTCCACTTT. The encoded protein is CASSLTGDSPLHF.

This clone was picked up one time. The J gene is TRBJ2-4, the V gene TRBV6-5; possibly TRBD2 for D (6 bases). Germline V lookup: CDR1 MNHEY, CDR2 SVGAGI. V was trimmed by 0 bases and J by 7 bases, leaving 10 bases between them. The CDR3 has 14 residues. The CDR3 here is CASSYSRGSNIQYF. CDR3 bases: TGTGCCAGCAGTTACTCGCGGGGTTCTAACATTCAGTACTTC.

This sequence joins TRBV19 and TRBJ2-1, with 8 bases that match TRBD1. The CDR3 is 16 residues long. V was clipped by 3 bases and J by 2 bases; unmatched bases: 6. Germline V gene lookup returns CDR1 LNHDA and CDR2 SQIVND (reference sequence). The CDR3 bases are TGTGCCAGTAGTATGGGCGGGACAGGTCCCTACAATGAGCAGTTCTTC. This gives the protein CASSMGGTGPYNEQFF.

This rearrangement joins TRBV30 to TRBJ1-1; possibly TRBD1 for D (6 bases). This CDR3 is built from 14 residues. The germline V gene encodes CDR1 GTSNPN and CDR2 SVGIG (reference sequence). V lost 4 bases and J 0 bases, leaving 12 bases between the germline ends. The chain's CDR3 is CAWTFGGLNTEAFF. The CDR3 region has the DNA TGTGCCTGGACGTTCGGGGGGCTGAACACTGAAGCTTTCTTT.

The chain uses TRBV7-3 and TRBJ2-5, with 7 bases aligning to TRBD2. Germline V gives CDR1 SGHTA, CDR2 FQGTGA. The CDR3 length is 13 residues. The J segment lost 5 bases and the V segment lost 5 bases, leaving 5 bases of the junction unmatched. The CDR3 loop is CASSLAAGETQYF. CDR3 sequence (DNA): TGTGCCAGCAGCCTAGCGGCTGGGGAGACCCAGTACTTC.

The rearrangement joins TRBV7-2 to TRBJ1-2; 10 bases fit TRBD1. Germline assignment: CDR1 SGHTA and CDR2 FQGNSA. V shed 5 bases, J shed 3 bases, and the junction held 9 bases outside the gene matches. The CDR3 spans 16 residues. This CDR3 is CASSKGQGLSHYGYTF. The CDR3 nucleotides are TGTGCCAGCAGCAAGGGACAGGGGCTCTCGCACTATGGCTACACCTTC.

The chain combines TRBV14 with TRBJ2-1; a possible D gene is TRBD2 (7 bases). In germline, CDR1 is SGHDN, CDR2 FVKESK. V was clipped by 4 bases and J by 5 bases, with 21 bases between them. The CDR3 contains 17 residues. CDR3: CASSPQQGGAFHNEQFF. CDR3 sequence (DNA): TGTGCCAGCAGCCCTCAGCAAGGGGGGGCCTTCCACAATGAGCAGTTCTTC.

The rearrangement links TRBV10-1 to TRBJ1-1; D not resolved. Germline CDR1 and CDR2: WNHNN and SYGVQD (reference sequence). Trimming shortened V by 0 bases and J by 9 bases, and 8 bases separated the two germline ends. The CDR3 totals 12 residues. The CDR3 is CASSESSEKAFF. CDR3 bases: TGCGCCAGCAGTGAGTCGTCAGAGAAAGCTTTCTTT.

V usage is TRBV6-4 and J usage is TRBJ2-1, with no clear D. Per germline, CDR1 MRHNA and CDR2 SNTAGT. V was trimmed by 5 bases and J by 2 bases, leaving 7 bases between them. The CDR3 is 13 amino acids. The CDR3 nucleotides read TGTGCCAGCAGTATCGGACCCTACAATGAGCAGTTCTTC. As protein: CASSIGPYNEQFF.

The J gene is TRBJ1-2, the V gene TRBV4-3; no reliable D call. Trimming cost V 0 bases and J 8 bases, with 13 bases left between them. The CDR3 has 14 amino acids. The germline CDR1 and CDR2 sequences are LGHNA and YSLEER. The CDR3 loop is CASSQDRRVGGYTF. Written as DNA, the CDR3 is TGCGCCAGCAGCCAAGATCGGCGGGTCGGGGGCTACACCTTC.

CDR3 sequence reads: CASSAGGEGSGNTIYF. DNA for the CDR3: TGTGCCAGCAGCGCAGGGGGGGAAGGTTCTGGAAACACCATATATTTT. The rearrangement links TRBV9 to TRBJ1-3, with TRBD1 matching 7 bases. CDR1 is SGDLS and CDR2 is YYNGEE in the germline V gene. This CDR3 has 16 amino acids. V shed 3 bases, J shed 1 base, and the junction held 7 bases outside the gene matches. Together with reference TRBV9 and TRBJ1-3, the CDR3 gives the full variable domain: DSGVTQTPKHLITATGQRVTLRCSPRSGDLSVYWYQQSLDQGLQFLIQYYNGEERAKGNILERFSAQQFPDLHSELNLSSLELGDSALYFCASSAGGEGSGNTIYFGEGSWLTVV.

The chain links TRBV24-1 to TRBJ1-2; D unresolved. The CDR3 is made up of 12 amino acids. Deletions cut 3 bases from V and 0 bases from J, with 1 base between. CDR1 is KGHDR, CDR2 SFDVKD, per germline. This chain's CDR3 is CATSDTNYGYTF. The DNA of the CDR3 is TGTGCCACCAGTGATACTAACTATGGCTACACCTTC.

The CDR3 DNA reads TGTGCCAGCAGCCTCGCGGGGTTGCAACTGTTTTTT. Its protein product is CASSLAGLQLFF. The rearrangement uses TRBV5-6 and TRBJ1-4; no clear D gene. This CDR3 has 12 amino acids. The germline gives CDR1 SGHDT, CDR2 YYEEEE. Trimming cost V 4 bases and J 12 bases, with 13 bases left between them.

This clone was counted once. The V call is TRBV6-4, the J call TRBJ2-2; 11 bases agree with TRBD1. With 6 bases clipped from V and 4 bases from J, the junction kept 1 base outside the gene matches. Germline CDR1 reads MRHNA; CDR2 reads SNTAGT. The CDR3 contains 14 residues. The CDR3 spells CASSGTGGTGELFF. Written as DNA, the CDR3 is TGTGCCAGCAGCGGGACAGGGGGCACCGGGGAGCTGTTTTTT.

The chain uses TRBV10-1 and TRBJ2-1; a possible D gene is TRBD1 (6 bases). This CDR3 spans 13 amino acids. CDR1 and CDR2 (germline): WNHNN, SYGVQD (reference sequence). Trimming stripped 6 bases from V and 2 bases from J, with 8 bases between. The CDR3 DNA follows: TGCGCCAGCAGCCGGGACACCTACAATGAGCAGTTCTTC. Translated: CASSRDTYNEQFF.

The rearrangement joins TRBV6-1 to TRBJ1-1; 8 nucleotides line up with TRBD1. The CDR3 consists of 14 residues. Germline V CDR1 and CDR2: MNHNS, SASEGT. J lost 5 bases, V lost 3 bases, and 5 bases had no gene match. The CDR3 DNA sequence: TGTGCCAGCAGTGACAGGGGGCGCGGAACTGAAGCTTTCTTT. It encodes CASSDRGRGTEAFF.